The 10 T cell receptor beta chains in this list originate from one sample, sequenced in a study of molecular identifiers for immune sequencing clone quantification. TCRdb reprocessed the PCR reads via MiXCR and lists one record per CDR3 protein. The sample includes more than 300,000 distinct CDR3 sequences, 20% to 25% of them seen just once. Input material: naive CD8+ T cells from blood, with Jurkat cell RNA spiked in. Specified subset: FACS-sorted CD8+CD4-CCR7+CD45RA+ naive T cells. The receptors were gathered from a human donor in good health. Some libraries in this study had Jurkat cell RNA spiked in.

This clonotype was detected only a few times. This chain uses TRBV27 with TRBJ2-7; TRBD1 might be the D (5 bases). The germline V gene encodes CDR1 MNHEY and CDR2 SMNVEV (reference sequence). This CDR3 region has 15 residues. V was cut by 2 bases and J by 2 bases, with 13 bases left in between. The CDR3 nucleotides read TGTGCCAGCAGTTTAGTTACAGGCGGCCCCTACGAGCAGTACTTC. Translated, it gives CASSLVTGGPYEQYF.

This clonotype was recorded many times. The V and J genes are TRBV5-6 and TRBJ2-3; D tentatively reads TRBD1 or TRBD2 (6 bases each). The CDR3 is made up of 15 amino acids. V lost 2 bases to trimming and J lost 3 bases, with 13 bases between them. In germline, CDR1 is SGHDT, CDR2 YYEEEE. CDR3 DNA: TGTGCCAGCAGCTTAAGGGGGGCGACAACAGATACGCAGTATTTT. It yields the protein CASSLRGATTDTQYF.

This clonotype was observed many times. The CDR3 here is CASSQPDSEQYF. In DNA form, the CDR3 reads TGCGCCAGCAGCCAACCCGACAGCGAGCAGTACTTC. This sequence joins TRBV4-1 and TRBJ2-7; a weak D match, TRBD1 (5 bases). Trimming removed 2 bases from V and 6 bases from J, with 8 bases in between. Looked up from germline, CDR1 is MGHRA and CDR2 is YSYEKL. The CDR3 consists of 12 residues.

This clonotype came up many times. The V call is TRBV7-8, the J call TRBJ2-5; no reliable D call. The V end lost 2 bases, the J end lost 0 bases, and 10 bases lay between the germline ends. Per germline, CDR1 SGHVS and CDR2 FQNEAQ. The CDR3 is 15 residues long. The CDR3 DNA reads TGTGCCAGCAGCTTAAAACAGAAGTACCAAGAGACCCAGTACTTC. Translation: CASSLKQKYQETQYF.

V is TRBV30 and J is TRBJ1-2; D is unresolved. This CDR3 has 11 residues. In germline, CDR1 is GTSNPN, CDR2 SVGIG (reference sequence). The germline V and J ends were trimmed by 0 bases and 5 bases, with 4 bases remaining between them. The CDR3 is CAWSVDYGYTF. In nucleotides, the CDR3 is TGTGCCTGGAGTGTAGATTATGGCTACACCTTC.

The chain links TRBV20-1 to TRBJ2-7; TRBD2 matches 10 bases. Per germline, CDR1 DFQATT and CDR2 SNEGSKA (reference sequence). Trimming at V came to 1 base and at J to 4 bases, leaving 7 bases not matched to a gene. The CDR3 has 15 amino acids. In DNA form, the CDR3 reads TGCAGTGCTAGAGTTCGAGCGGGAGGGCCGTACGAGCAGTACTTC. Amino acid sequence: CSARVRAGGPYEQYF.

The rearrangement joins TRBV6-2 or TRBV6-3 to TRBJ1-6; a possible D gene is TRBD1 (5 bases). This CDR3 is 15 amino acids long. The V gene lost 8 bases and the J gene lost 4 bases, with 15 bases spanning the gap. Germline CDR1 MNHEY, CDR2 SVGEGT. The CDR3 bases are TGTGCCAGCGCACCCGGGACGGCATATAATTCACCCCTCCACTTT. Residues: CASAPGTAYNSPLHF.

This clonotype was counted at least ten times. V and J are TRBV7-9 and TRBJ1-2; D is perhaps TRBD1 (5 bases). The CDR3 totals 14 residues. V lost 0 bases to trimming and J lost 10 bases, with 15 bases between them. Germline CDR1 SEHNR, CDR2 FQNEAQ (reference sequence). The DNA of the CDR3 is TGTGCCAGCAGCTTAGCGAGGCAGGGAGTTTTCTACACCTTC. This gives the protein CASSLARQGVFYTF.

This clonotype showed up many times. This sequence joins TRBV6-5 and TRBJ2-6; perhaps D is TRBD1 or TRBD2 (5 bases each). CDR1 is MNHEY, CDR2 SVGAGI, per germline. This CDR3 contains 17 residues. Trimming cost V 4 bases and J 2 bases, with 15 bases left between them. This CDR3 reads CASSSPPLGPGANVLTF. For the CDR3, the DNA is TGTGCCAGCAGTTCCCCTCCACTGGGACCTGGGGCCAACGTCCTGACTTTC.

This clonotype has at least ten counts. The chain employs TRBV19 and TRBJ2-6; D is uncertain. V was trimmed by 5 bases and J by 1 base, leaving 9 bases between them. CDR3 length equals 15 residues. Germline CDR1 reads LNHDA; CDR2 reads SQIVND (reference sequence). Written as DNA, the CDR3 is TGTGCCAGTAGTGCCGCAAGTTCTGGGGCCAACGTCCTGACTTTC. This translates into CASSAASSGANVLTF.